The clone carrying this T cell receptor (beta chain) has only a few counts. Trimming pared 1 base from V and 0 bases from J, leaving 12 bases between. CDR1 and CDR2 (germline): SGHAT, FQNNGV. The CDR3 consists of 17 residues. The data are from a study of identical twins. TCRdb used MiXCR to reprocess the 5' RACE reads, holding one entry per CDR3 protein. The profile covers under 900,000 distinct CDR3 sequences, with over 9% appearing a single time and around 1.5% taken by the ten largest. The same specimen was also included in a second study, on yellow fever vaccine responses in identical twins.

This rearrangement joins TRBV11-2 to TRBJ2-2, with D possibly being TRBD1 (6 bases). The sequence derives from a young woman in good health. Sequencing was carried out using PBMCs. The DNA for the CDR3 is TGTGCCAGCAGCTTAGCCCGGACAGCAACGAACACCGGGGAGCTGTTTTTT. This codes for CASSLARTATNTGELFF.